What follows are 6 T cell receptor beta chains derived from one specimen sequenced in a study of blood T cells in healthy people across ages. The authors ran a second PCR of about 7 to 12 cycles using a sample-barcoded 5' primer and a J-beta primer mix. TCRdb called the 5' RACE reads again in MiXCR, with one record for every CDR3 protein. There are about 1.6 million distinct CDR3 sequences in the sample; about 31% occur only once, and 10% to 12% lies in the top ten. The sequenced sample was blood. These receptors were collected from a woman aged 25 to 39 in good health.

The V call is TRBV6-2 or TRBV6-3, the J call TRBJ2-5; 9 bases are shared with TRBD2. V dropped 2 bases and J dropped 5; count of bases not matched to a gene: 6. This CDR3 comprises 15 residues. Per germline, CDR1 MNHEY and CDR2 SVGEGT. This chain's CDR3 is CASSYGAGGMETQYF. CDR3 DNA sequence: TGTGCCAGCAGTTACGGGGCGGGAGGGATGGAGACCCAGTACTTC.

This chain links TRBV20-1 with TRBJ2-3, with D hard to call. CDR1 and CDR2 from the germline V gene are DFQATT and SNEGSKA (reference sequence). Trimming removed 0 bases from V and 3 bases from J, with 16 bases in between. This CDR3 has 16 residues. The CDR3 bases are TGCAGTGCTAGAGATCGAGCCGGATTGAGGACAGATACGCAGTATTTT. This gives the protein CSARDRAGLRTDTQYF.

The chain is built from TRBV7-9 and TRBJ2-7; tentatively, D is TRBD1 (6 bases). The V gene lost 4 bases and the J gene lost 2 bases, with 12 bases spanning the gap. Germline assignment: CDR1 SEHNR and CDR2 FQNEAQ (reference sequence). The CDR3 contains 14 residues. In nucleotides, the CDR3 is TGTGCCAGCAGCTCCCGGGACAAGACCTACGAGCAGTACTTC. Translated, it gives CASSSRDKTYEQYF.

This clonotype has just a few counts. The chain employs TRBV5-1 and TRBJ1-2; D possibly corresponds to TRBD1 (6 bases). The CDR3 loop spans 14 amino acids. The ends were cut back, 0 bases at V and 8 bases at J, with 14 bases in the middle. Looked up from germline, CDR1 is SGHRS and CDR2 is YFSETQ. CDR3 residues: CASSLEGGTIGYTF. CDR3 nucleotides: TGCGCCAGCAGCTTGGAAGGGGGGACGATAGGCTACACCTTC.

This clonotype turned up a few times. The genes are TRBV28 and TRBJ2-1; D unclear. This CDR3 is built from 16 residues. Trimming cost V 5 bases and J 0 bases, with 14 bases left between them. CDR1 is MDHEN, CDR2 SYDVKM, per germline. CDR3 protein: CASSTPPARSYNEQFF. CDR3 coding DNA: TGTGCCAGCAGTACCCCTCCAGCACGCTCCTACAATGAGCAGTTCTTC.

Ten or more counts support this clonotype. The J gene is TRBJ2-7, the V gene TRBV7-9; D ambiguous. Germline CDR1 reads SEHNR; CDR2 reads FQNEAQ (reference sequence). The V gene lost 2 bases and the J gene lost 2 bases, with 13 bases spanning the gap. This CDR3 is 15 amino acids long. The chain's CDR3 is CASSLIPGSPYEQYF. CDR3 coding DNA: TGTGCCAGCAGCTTAATCCCTGGGTCGCCCTACGAGCAGTACTTC.